This TCR beta chain was sequenced in a study of shared clonotypes between healthy human individuals. Study overall: The composition of the donors was a couple of women and a few men aged 18 to 49.

Points from the study as a whole: Relative to clonotypes present in all four donors, those not shared had lower generation probabilities.

This table comes from immunoSEQ multiplex PCR, and its TCRdb copy is limited to in-frame clones, with some not included. The sample holds 2 million or so clones, about 95% seen once. For this clone: No antigen is known for it.

Trimming took off 4 bases at V and 5 bases at J, with 14 bases between the two ends. CDR1 and CDR2 (germline): SNHLY, FYNNEI. The CDR3 contains 14 residues. This rearrangement joins TRBV2 to TRBJ1-1; D not certain. Sequenced sample: naive CD4+ T cells sorted from blood. As for subset: CD45RA+ positively selected. This sequence originates from a man younger than 35 in good health. CDR3 loop: CASSGQTTGTEAFF. CDR3 nucleotide sequence: TGTGCCAGCAGTGGTCAAACGACCGGGACTGAAGCTTTCTTT.